What follows are 10 T cell receptor beta chains derived from one specimen sequenced in a study of blood T cell repertoires in COVID-19. Only in-frame clones appear in the TCRdb table, and some are missing; sequencing was by immunoSEQ multiplex PCR. The data contain about 270,000 clones, 82% of them singletons. The sequenced sample was peripheral blood. These receptors came from a young woman with acute or convalescent COVID-19.

V and J are TRBV6-1 and TRBJ2-7, with a weak D call TRBD2 (6 bases). The V gene lost 0 bases and the J gene lost 2 bases, with 14 bases spanning the gap. Germline lookup yields CDR1 MNHNS and CDR2 SASEGT. This CDR3 is built from 16 residues. CDR3 protein: CASSEAYGTHPYEQYF. The CDR3 DNA reads as TGTGCCAGCAGTGAAGCGTACGGGACTCACCCCTACGAGCAGTACTTC.

This clone was observed a handful of times. V usage is TRBV3-1 (or the pseudogene TRBV3-2) and J usage is TRBJ2-7; 11 nucleotides agree with TRBD2. Germline V gene data show CDR1 as LGHDT and CDR2 as YNNKEL (reference sequence). V lost 0 bases to trimming and J lost 2 bases; unmatched junction nucleotides: 9. This CDR3 has 18 residues. The CDR3 reads CASSQDSLAGGRTYEQYF. CDR3 DNA sequence: TGTGCCAGCAGCCAAGATTCCCTAGCGGGAGGCCGAACCTACGAGCAGTACTTC.

This sequence joins TRBV28 and TRBJ1-6; TRBD1 might be the D (5 bases). Trimming removed 3 bases from V and 4 bases from J, with 13 bases in between. The length of the CDR3 is 16 residues. CDR1 is MDHEN and CDR2 is SYDVKM in the germline V gene. The CDR3 coding sequence is TGTGCCAGCAGTTTTGGATCGCGACAGTATAATTCACCCCTCCACTTT. Its translation is CASSFGSRQYNSPLHF.

This chain joins TRBV30 and TRBJ1-5; 9 positions match TRBD1. Germline V gives CDR1 GTSNPN, CDR2 SVGIG (reference sequence). The CDR3 length is 15 residues. The J segment lost 3 bases and the V segment lost 1 base, leaving 4 bases of the junction unmatched. The CDR3 sequence is CAWSGQGVINQPQHF. CDR3 in DNA: TGTGCCTGGAGTGGACAGGGGGTGATCAATCAGCCCCAGCATTTT.

This chain joins TRBV30 and TRBJ2-3; D may be TRBD2 (6 bases). Germline V lookup: CDR1 GTSNPN, CDR2 SVGIG (reference sequence). V was clipped by 8 bases and J by 5 bases, with 14 bases between them. The CDR3 is made up of 12 amino acids. The CDR3 protein is CARSGPGDTQYF. CDR3 bases: TGTGCCCGTAGCGGTCCAGGAGATACGCAGTATTTT. The complete variable domain, with remaining parts taken from reference TRBV30 and TRBJ2-3, reads SQTIHQWPATLVQPVGSPLSLECTVEGTSNPNLYWYRQAAGRGLQLLFYSVGIGQISSEVPQNLSASRPQDRQFILSSKKLLLSDSGFYLCARSGPGDTQYFGPGTRLTVL.

J is TRBJ1-3 and V is TRBV19; maybe TRBD1 (5 bases). Per germline, CDR1 LNHDA and CDR2 SQIVND (reference sequence). The CDR3 spans 17 residues. The V gene lost 5 bases and the J gene lost 0 bases, with 17 bases spanning the gap. CDR3 bases: TGTGCCAGTAGTTATGATGGACACCATGCCTCTGGAAACACCATATATTTT. It is translated as CASSYDGHHASGNTIYF.

The chain has TRBV7-9 and TRBJ2-5; TRBD2 might be the D (6 bases). CDR3 size: 13 residues. In germline, CDR1 is SEHNR, CDR2 FQNEAQ (reference sequence). With 5 bases removed from V and 4 bases from J, the gap between germline ends came to 11 bases. CDR3 protein: CASSRIGGETQYF. The CDR3 DNA is TGTGCCAGCAGCCGAATCGGGGGAGAGACCCAGTACTTC.

This rearrangement joins TRBV5-4 to TRBJ2-7; 14 bases align to TRBD2. CDR3 size: 18 residues. Germline assignment: CDR1 SGHNT and CDR2 YYREEE (reference sequence). J gave up 3 bases and V 0 bases, and 8 bases lay outside the gene matches. This CDR3 is CASSLDGTSGSALYEQYF. The CDR3 DNA is TGTGCCAGCAGCTTGGATGGGACTAGCGGGAGCGCGCTCTACGAGCAGTACTTC.

The J gene is TRBJ2-7, the V gene TRBV19, with 7 bases that match TRBD2. V dropped 4 bases and J dropped 3; count of bases not matched to a gene: 9. The CDR3 has 15 residues. Germline loops: CDR1 LNHDA, CDR2 SQIVND (reference sequence). The CDR3 bases are TGTGCCAGTAGTAGTGCGGCTAGCGGTGACTACGAGCAGTACTTC. This encodes CASSSAASGDYEQYF. The full variable domain, rest sourced from reference TRBV19 and TRBJ2-7, is DGGITQSPKYLFRKEGQNVTLSCEQNLNHDAMYWYRQDPGQGLRLIYYSQIVNDFQKGDIAEGYSVSREKKESFPLTVTSAQKNPTAFYLCASSSAASGDYEQYFGPGTRLTVT.

V and J are TRBV2 and TRBJ2-1; 12 nucleotides agree with TRBD2. The CDR3 is made up of 14 amino acids. CDR1 SNHLY and CDR2 FYNNEI come from the germline V gene. Trimming cost V 10 bases and J 8 bases; bases outside gene matches: 9. The DNA of the CDR3 is TGTGCCACCCTAGCGGGAGGGCTTATGGATGAGCAGTTCTTC. This gives the protein CATLAGGLMDEQFF.